This T cell receptor (beta chain) was sequenced for a study of T cells in Graves' hyperthyroidism and ophthalmopathy. Germline lookup yields CDR1 SGDLS and CDR2 YYNGEE. The CDR3 is 13 amino acids. Trimming stripped 0 bases from V and 9 bases from J, with 10 bases between. Ophthalmopathy in the patients scored at least 3 on Clinical Activity Score and at least 4 on NOSPECS grade, lasting under 3 months. Fresh peripheral blood, roughly 10 ml, was the source of the PBMCs. TCR beta CDR3 regions were amplified from RNA. The HTBI primer set served for first-round RT-PCR of the TCR CDR3. One entry per CDR3 protein, called by TCRdb with MiXCR from the multiplex PCR reads. The top ten clones hold 17% of a sample with about 530,000 distinct CDR3 sequences, 17% of them seen once. General study points: From stable hyperthyroidism, ophthalmopathy was separated by a 13 V-J model. Blood also showed most of the thyroid clonotypes that were expanded above 0.001.

This clonotype was detected a few times. Its specificity is unknown. This sequence joins TRBV9 and TRBJ2-1; D not resolved. The sequence came from a woman aged 18-35 years with Graves' ophthalmopathy. The sequenced material came from blood. The CDR3 DNA reads as TGTGCCAGCAGCGTAGGGGCCACCACTGAGCAGTTCTTC. Amino acid sequence: CASSVGATTEQFF.